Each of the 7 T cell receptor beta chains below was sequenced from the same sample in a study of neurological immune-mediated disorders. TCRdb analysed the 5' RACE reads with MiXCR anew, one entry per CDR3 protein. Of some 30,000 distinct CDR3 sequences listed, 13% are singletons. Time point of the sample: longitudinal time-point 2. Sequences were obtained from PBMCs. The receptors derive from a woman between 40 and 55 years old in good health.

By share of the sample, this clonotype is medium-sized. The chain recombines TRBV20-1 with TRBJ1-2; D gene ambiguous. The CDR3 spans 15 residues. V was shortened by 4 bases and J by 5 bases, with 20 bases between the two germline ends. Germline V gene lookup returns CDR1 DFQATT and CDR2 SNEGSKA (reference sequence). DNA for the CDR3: TGCAGTGCTAACCAGATGGGGTCCGTTAATTATGGCTACACCTTC. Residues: CSANQMGSVNYGYTF.

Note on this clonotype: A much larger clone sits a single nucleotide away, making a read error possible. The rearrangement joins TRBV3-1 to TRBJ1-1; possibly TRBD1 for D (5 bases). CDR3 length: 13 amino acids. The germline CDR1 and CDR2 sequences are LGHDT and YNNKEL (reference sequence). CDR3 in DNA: TGTGCCAACAGCCAACACGGGGCGACTGAAGCTTTCTTT. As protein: CANSQHGATEAFF.

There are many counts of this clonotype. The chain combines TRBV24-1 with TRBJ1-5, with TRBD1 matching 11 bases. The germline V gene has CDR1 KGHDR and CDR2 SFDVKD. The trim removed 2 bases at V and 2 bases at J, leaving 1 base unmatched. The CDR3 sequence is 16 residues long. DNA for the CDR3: TGTGCCACCAGTGATTCGGGACAGGGGGGCAATCAGCCCCAGCATTTT. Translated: CATSDSGQGGNQPQHF.

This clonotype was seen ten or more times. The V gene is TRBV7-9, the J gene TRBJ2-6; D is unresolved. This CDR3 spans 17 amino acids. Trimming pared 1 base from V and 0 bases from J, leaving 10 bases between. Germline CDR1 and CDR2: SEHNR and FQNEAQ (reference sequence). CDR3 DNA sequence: TGTGCCAGCAGCTTAGATCCCCTAAACTCTGGGGCCAACGTCCTGACTTTC. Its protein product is CASSLDPLNSGANVLTF.

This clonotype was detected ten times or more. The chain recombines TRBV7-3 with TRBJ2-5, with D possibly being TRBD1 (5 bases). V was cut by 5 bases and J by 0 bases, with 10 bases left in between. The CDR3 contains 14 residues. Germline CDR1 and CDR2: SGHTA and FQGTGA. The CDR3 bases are TGTGCCAGCAGCCCCCCAGGGAACCAAGAGACCCAGTACTTC. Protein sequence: CASSPPGNQETQYF.

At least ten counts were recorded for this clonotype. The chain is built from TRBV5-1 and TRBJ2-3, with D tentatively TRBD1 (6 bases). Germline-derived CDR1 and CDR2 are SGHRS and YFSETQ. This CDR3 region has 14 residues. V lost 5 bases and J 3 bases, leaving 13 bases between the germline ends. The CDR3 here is CASRGGYGTDTQYF. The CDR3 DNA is TGCGCCAGCAGAGGGGGTTACGGGACAGATACGCAGTATTTT. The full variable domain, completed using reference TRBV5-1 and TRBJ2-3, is KAGVTQTPRYLIKTRGQQVTLSCSPISGHRSVSWYQQTPGQGLQFLFEYFSETQRNKGNFPGRFSGRQFSNSRSEMNVSTLELGDSALYLCASRGGYGTDTQYFGPGTRLTVL.

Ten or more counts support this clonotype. The CDR3 DNA sequence: TGTGCCATCAATTTGGGACAGCCTAGCAATCAGCCCCAGCATTTT. The encoded protein is CAINLGQPSNQPQHF. The chain combines TRBV10-3 with TRBJ1-5, with 7 bases aligning to TRBD1. The CDR3 runs to 15 residues. V shed 7 bases and J 0 bases; nucleotides not matched to a gene: 6. Germline V CDR1 and CDR2: ENHRY, SYGVKD.